The clone carrying this T cell receptor (beta chain) was seen at least ten times. Unmatched junction bases numbered 7, after V lost 3 bases and J lost 6 bases. In germline, CDR1 is DFQATT, CDR2 SNEGSKA (reference sequence). The CDR3 is made up of 14 amino acids. This record comes from a study of T cells in Graves' hyperthyroidism and ophthalmopathy. In the study overall: The authors collected peripheral blood at initial diagnosis, before any treatment.

Not enrolled were patients with uncontrolled infection, other autoimmune disease, pregnancy or lactation. Any symptoms of ophthalmopathy came after the first hyperthyroidism diagnosis, from which the blood sample dates. The TCR beta CDR3 regions underwent amplification using RNA transcripts as the source. An initial round of RT-PCR targeting the TCR CDR3 relied on the HTBI primer set. TCRdb recomputed calls from the multiplex PCR reads with MiXCR, one row per CDR3 protein. The table records 250,000 to 300,000 distinct CDR3 sequences, 13% of them present only once. The V and J genes are TRBV20-1 and TRBJ2-1; 8 bases fit TRBD2. The clonotype was recovered from a woman in her thirties with Graves' hyperthyroidism that later progressed to Graves' ophthalmopathy. Sequenced input: blood. The DNA for the CDR3 is TGCAGTGCTAGGGGGGGGACTAGAAGCAATGAGCAGTTCTTC. Translating it yields CSARGGTRSNEQFF.